This T cell receptor beta chain derives from a study of shared clonotypes between healthy human individuals. Study-level points and caveats: Relative to clonotypes present in all four donors, those not shared had lower generation probabilities. Specimens sampled were limited to blood, with tissue repertoires likely differing. Estimated richness was generally greater in naive than memory subsets.

CDR3 length: 12 residues. Looked up from germline, CDR1 is SGHNT and CDR2 is YENEEA. The V end was cut by 0 bases, the J end by 5 bases, with 4 bases between. Profiled with immunoSEQ multiplex PCR; TCRdb holds only in-frame clones, not every one. The profile shows about 680,000 clones, about 90% of them singletons. Positively selected for CCR7, the CD45RO-negative cells used as naive CD8 cells excluded terminally differentiated effector memory CD45RA+ cells. About this clone: Its matching antigen is unknown.

The receptor's source is a man aged 30 to 45 in good health. The sequencing input was naive CD8+ T cells sorted from blood. V and J are TRBV11-3 and TRBJ1-1; D call uncertain. In nucleotides, the CDR3 is TGTGCCAGCAGCTTAGATCGGACTGAAGCTTTCTTT. Translated, it gives CASSLDRTEAFF.